These T cell receptor beta chains were read from a single sample in a study of tumor-infiltrating lymphocytes in localized non-small cell lung cancer. Only in-frame clones appear in the TCRdb table, and some are missing; sequencing was by immunoSEQ multiplex PCR. The sample includes over 12,000 clones, around 82% of them seen just once. Sequencing was done on a sample of lung tumor tissue. These receptors came from a human donor with non-small cell lung cancer. CDR3s include the opening cysteine and the closing phenylalanine or tryptophan. D genes are given only for firm matches. Part of the rows lack a size; the others show once, few, many or a class for expanded clones.

size	V	J	D	DNA	CDR3
-	TRBV7-2	TRBJ1-5	TRBD1	TGTGCCAGCAGCCCGTCGGGACAGGCCCAGCATTTT	CASSPSGQAQHF
-	TRBV7-9	TRBJ2-1	-	TGTGCCAGCAGCTTAGCAGGGGTGGATGAGCAGTTCTTC	CASSLAGVDEQFF
-	TRBV2	TRBJ2-2	-	TGTGCCAGCAGTGAAATTGAAGGGTCGGCCGGGGAGCTGTTTTTT	CASSEIEGSAGELFF
-	TRBV5-4	TRBJ2-5	TRBD2	TGTGCCACCTCGCGGCCGGGACTAGCGGGCCAAGAGACCCAGTACTTC	CATSRPGLAGQETQYF
-	TRBV19	TRBJ2-6	TRBD1	TGTGCCAGTAGGGGACAGGGGGCGGGGGCCAACGTCCTGACTTTC	CASRGQGAGANVLTF
once	TRBV27	TRBJ2-2	TRBD2	TGTGCCAGCAGTTCACTAGCGGTCGTTGGAACCGGGGAGCTGTTTTTT	CASSSLAVVGTGELFF
-	TRBV28	TRBJ1-3	-	TGTGCCAGCAGGCGAGGTGGAAACACCATATATTTT	CASRRGGNTIYF
few	TRBV6-5	TRBJ2-3	-	TGTGCCAGCACCTTCAGCATTAGCACAGATACGCAGTATTTT	CASTFSISTDTQYF
-	TRBV5-1	TRBJ1-4	-	TGCGCCAGCAGCTTGGCACAGACGGGAGAAAAACTGTTTTTT	CASSLAQTGEKLFF
-	TRBV28	TRBJ1-1	-	TGTGCCAGCAGTAAAAAAGCAGGGGTTGCTGAAGCTTTCTTT	CASSKKAGVAEAFF
-	TRBV6-1	TRBJ2-7	-	TGTGCCAGCAGTGAAGGCAGCTCCTACGAGCAGTACTTC	CASSEGSSYEQYF
-	TRBV7-9	TRBJ2-3	TRBD2	TGTGCCGGGACTAGCGGAACTTCAGATACGCAGTATTTT	CAGTSGTSDTQYF
once	TRBV7-2	TRBJ1-3	TRBD1	TGTGCCAGCAGCGCAGGGACAGACCTTGACAACACCATATATTTT	CASSAGTDLDNTIYF
once	TRBV5-8	TRBJ1-2	-	TGTGCCAGCAGCCGTACAGGGAACTATGGCTACACCTTC	CASSRTGNYGYTF
-	TRBV25-1	TRBJ1-1	-	TGTGCCAGCAGTGTCGGGATGGGCACTGAAGCTTTCTTT	CASSVGMGTEAFF
-	TRBV6-4	TRBJ2-7	TRBD1	TGTGCCAGCATCGAGCGGGACAGGGTGGCCTACGAGCAGTACTTC	CASIERDRVAYEQYF
-	TRBV14	TRBJ2-3	-	TGTGCCAGCAGCCAAGGTAGCGGAGATACGCAGTATTTT	CASSQGSGDTQYF
-	TRBV6-1	TRBJ1-1	-	TGTGCCAGCAGTGGGTTTGGGGGACATATCACTGAAGCTTTCTTT	CASSGFGGHITEAFF
once	TRBV6-6	TRBJ1-6	-	TGTGCCAGCCTTGATGGAGGGGGATATTCACCCCTCCACTTT	CASLDGGGYSPLHF
-	TRBV11-2	TRBJ2-7	-	TGTGCCAGCAGCCCTGGGACTGCCCCTACCTACGAGCAGTACTTC	CASSPGTAPTYEQYF
-	TRBV2	TRBJ2-3	TRBD2	TGTGCCAGCTCGGTACTAGCGGGGTATACGCAGTATTTT	CASSVLAGYTQYF
-	TRBV5-1	TRBJ2-5	-	TGCGCCAGCAGCTCTCGAGAGACCCAGTACTTC	CASSSRETQYF
once	TRBV18	TRBJ2-3	TRBD1	TGTGCCAGCTCACCCGGGACAGCCTCAGATACGCAGTATTTT	CASSPGTASDTQYF
-	TRBV30	TRBJ2-7	TRBD1	TGTGCCTGGAACCGGGACAGGGCCTACGAGCAGTACTTC	CAWNRDRAYEQYF
-	TRBV5-8	TRBJ1-3	-	TGTGCCAGCAGCTTGGGGGGGCGCGGAAACACCATATATTTT	CASSLGGRGNTIYF
-	TRBV19	TRBJ2-1	TRBD2	TGTGCCAGTAGTCCTCCCCCGGGACTAGCGGGAGGGAATGAGCAGTTCTTC	CASSPPPGLAGGNEQFF
-	TRBV2	TRBJ2-5	TRBD1	TGTGCCACCTACAGGGGGTCCCTTAGGGAGACCCAGTACTTC	CATYRGSLRETQYF
-	TRBV5-6	TRBJ2-1	-	TGTGCCAGCAGCTTAGTGGGGCCAATCTCCTACAATGAGCAGTTCTTC	CASSLVGPISYNEQFF
-	TRBV7-2	TRBJ2-7	-	TGTGCCAGCAGCCCTCGACGGGTCACCTACGAGCAGTACTTC	CASSPRRVTYEQYF
-	TRBV5-1	TRBJ2-7	TRBD2	TGCGCCAGCAGCTTTTCCGGGGAGGGATACGAGCAGTACTTC	CASSFSGEGYEQYF
-	TRBV19	TRBJ1-4	TRBD1	TGTGCCACCCGACAGGGTAATGAAAAACTGTTTTTT	CATRQGNEKLFF
-	TRBV19	TRBJ1-2	-	TGTGCCAGTAGTACGTTGACAGCTAACTATGGCTACACCTTC	CASSTLTANYGYTF
-	TRBV6-1	TRBJ1-2	-	TGTGCCAGCAGCCCAGGGAGTGGCTATGGCTACACCTTC	CASSPGSGYGYTF
-	TRBV5-4	TRBJ2-5	TRBD2	TGTGCCAGCAGTTCGACTAGCGGATTACAAGAGACCCAGTACTTC	CASSSTSGLQETQYF
-	TRBV4-1	TRBJ1-5	TRBD1	TGCGCCAGCAGCCCAGCCGGGACAGTCAATCAGCCCCAGCATTTT	CASSPAGTVNQPQHF
-	TRBV2	TRBJ2-1	-	TGTGCCAGCAGGTCCAAGCAGGGGAGTCGGCAGTTCTTC	CASRSKQGSRQFF
-	TRBV4-1	TRBJ2-1	TRBD2	TGCGCCAGCAGCCACGAAAAACTAGCGAACCACAATGAGCAGTTCTTC	CASSHEKLANHNEQFF
-	TRBV7-9	TRBJ1-1	-	TGTGCCAGCAGCCGGGACTTCACTGAAGCTTTCTTT	CASSRDFTEAFF
-	TRBV19	TRBJ1-5	-	TGTGCCAGTAGTAACCGGGACGGTAGCAATCAGCCCCAGCATTTT	CASSNRDGSNQPQHF
few	TRBV5-1	TRBJ1-2	-	TGCGCCAGCAGCCCTACGACAGAAAACTATGGCTACACCTTC	CASSPTTENYGYTF
once	TRBV30	TRBJ1-5	TRBD1	TGTGCCTGGAGTGGGACAGGCCCTAATCAGCCCCAGCATTTT	CAWSGTGPNQPQHF
-	TRBV6-5	TRBJ2-3	TRBD2	TGTGCCAGCAGTTTGGATCTAGCGGGGGGCACAGATACGCAGTATTTT	CASSLDLAGGTDTQYF
-	TRBV5-1	TRBJ2-1	-	TGCGCCAGCAGCTTTCGGACGGGGTCCTACAATGAGCAGTTCTTC	CASSFRTGSYNEQFF
-	TRBV4-2	TRBJ1-2	-	TGTGCCAGCAGCCAAGGAAGGAGGGGCGCGGGCTACACCTTC	CASSQGRRGAGYTF
few	TRBV7-9	TRBJ2-7	TRBD2	TGTGCCAGCAGCCCACGTACGGGAGGGAGCTCCTACGAGCAGTACTTC	CASSPRTGGSSYEQYF
-	TRBV6-6	TRBJ1-1	-	TGTGCCAGCAGTTACCCGCAGGGAGGATGGGCTGAAGCTTTCTTT	CASSYPQGGWAEAFF
-	TRBV5-4	TRBJ2-2	-	TGTGCCAGCAGCTTTGGTAGCGTGAACACCGGGGAGCTGTTTTTT	CASSFGSVNTGELFF
once	TRBV5-6	TRBJ1-1	-	TGTGCCAGCAGCTTCCAACCGAGACAGGTGGGGTCGGACACTGAAGCTTTCTTT	CASSFQPRQVGSDTEAFF
-	TRBV28	TRBJ1-5	-	TGTGCCAGTGGGGTAGGGGATCAGCCCCAGCATTTT	CASGVGDQPQHF
medium-sized	TRBV5-5	TRBJ1-2	-	TGTGCCAGCAGCTTGGAGGGATGGGGGCGCGACTATGGCTACACCTTC	CASSLEGWGRDYGYTF
-	TRBV5-4	TRBJ2-2	TRBD2	TGTGCCAGCAGCTATCGGACTAGTCGCACCGGGGAGCTGTTTTTT	CASSYRTSRTGELFF
once	TRBV19	TRBJ1-4	-	TGTGCCAGTACGGTAGGCGCCGCAACTAATGAAAAACTGTTTTTT	CASTVGAATNEKLFF
-	TRBV2	TRBJ2-6	-	TGTGCCAGCAGTGAGACACAGGGCGCTGGGGCCAACGTCCTGACTTTC	CASSETQGAGANVLTF
-	TRBV27	TRBJ1-6	-	TGTGCCAGCAGTTACAGGGATCCCTATAATTCACCCCTCCACTTT	CASSYRDPYNSPLHF
-	TRBV9	TRBJ1-1	-	TGTGCCAGCAGCGTCGAAGAGGTTCACTCTGAAGCTTTCTTT	CASSVEEVHSEAFF
-	TRBV28	TRBJ1-2	-	TGTGCCAGCAGTTTATCGCCGTTCTATGGCTACACCTTC	CASSLSPFYGYTF
-	TRBV4-2	TRBJ2-1	TRBD1	TGTGCCAGCAGCCCCGACAGGGGGGCATACAATGAGCAGTTCTTC	CASSPDRGAYNEQFF
-	TRBV4-1	TRBJ2-3	TRBD1	TGCGCCAGCAGCCGGTCCGGGACAGGTAATACAGATACGCAGTATTTT	CASSRSGTGNTDTQYF
-	TRBV9	TRBJ2-2	-	TGTGCCAGCAGCGTATGGGGAACCGGGGAGCTGTTTTTT	CASSVWGTGELFF